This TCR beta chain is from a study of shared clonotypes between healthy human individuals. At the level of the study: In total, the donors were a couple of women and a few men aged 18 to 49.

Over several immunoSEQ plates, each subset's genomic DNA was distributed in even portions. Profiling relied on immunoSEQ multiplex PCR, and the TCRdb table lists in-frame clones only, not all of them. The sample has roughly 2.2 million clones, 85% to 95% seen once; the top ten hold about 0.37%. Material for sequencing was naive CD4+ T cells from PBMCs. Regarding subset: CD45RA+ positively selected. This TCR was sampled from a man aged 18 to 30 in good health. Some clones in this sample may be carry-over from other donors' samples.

CDR3 loop: CASSFRLGGGYEQYF. Written as DNA, the CDR3 is TGTGCCAGCAGCTTTAGGTTGGGGGGCGGCTACGAGCAGTACTTC. The rearrangement uses TRBV11-2 and TRBJ2-7; the D call may be TRBD1 or TRBD2 (6 bases each). From germline, CDR1 is SGHAT and CDR2 FQNNGV. V shed 3 bases and J shed 3 bases, with 15 bases lying between them. The CDR3 has 15 amino acids.